A selection of T cell receptor beta chains follows, all from one sample in a study of T cell repertoires in cytomegalovirus infection. TCRdb analysed the reads with MiXCR anew, one entry per CDR3 protein. The sample has about 110,000 distinct CDR3 sequences; 25% to 35% are singletons. Their antigens remain unidentified. The sample consisted of CD8+ T cells from cultured PBMCs, taken from culture after CMV antigen stimulation. These TCRs come from a human donor in good health (CMV status not recorded). Some clones in this sample may be carry-over from other donors' samples. Both conserved end residues are part of each CDR3. Fields, in order: V gene, J gene, CDR3 protein.

V: TRBV20-1
J: TRBJ2-7
CDR3: CSAPPQAGEQYF

V: TRBV7-2
J: TRBJ2-2
CDR3: CASSSPSGVNTGELFF

V: TRBV4-2
J: TRBJ1-6
CDR3: CASSPGVDTESPLHF

V: TRBV28
J: TRBJ2-5
CDR3: CASIAGDLETQYF

V: TRBV5-4
J: TRBJ2-7
CDR3: CASSDPGLAVYEQYF

V: TRBV5-1
J: TRBJ1-1
CDR3: CASRVTGGPEAFF

V: TRBV27
J: TRBJ1-5
CDR3: CASSLMSNQPQHF

V: TRBV7-9
J: TRBJ1-1
CDR3: CASSSGVLTEAFF

V: TRBV6-6
J: TRBJ2-4
CDR3: CASSAQGNIQYF

V: TRBV6-1
J: TRBJ1-4
CDR3: CASSEGQNNEKLFF

V: TRBV7-9
J: TRBJ2-1
CDR3: CASSLAAGANNEQFF

V: TRBV27
J: TRBJ2-3
CDR3: CASSFSGITSTDTQYF

V: TRBV18
J: TRBJ2-1
CDR3: CASSLEWRGRNNEQFF

V: TRBV12-3/TRBV12-4
J: TRBJ2-3
CDR3: CASCPTGTSGGTGKADTQYF

V: TRBV7-3
J: TRBJ2-2
CDR3: CASSTSGGDTGELFF

V: TRBV6-5
J: TRBJ2-1
CDR3: CASSYGGGGGDEQFF

V: TRBV28
J: TRBJ2-3
CDR3: CASSLSTAGTDTQYF

V: TRBV2
J: TRBJ1-1
CDR3: CASSEIGLGQNTEAFF

V: TRBV4-1
J: TRBJ1-4
CDR3: CASSQTLLQGAREKLFF

V: TRBV4-2
J: TRBJ2-7
CDR3: CASSQDSALSEQYF

V: TRBV4-2
J: TRBJ2-7
CDR3: CASSQDPTGTSGSYEQYF

V: TRBV7-8
J: TRBJ2-5
CDR3: CASSPWDTPQETQYF

V: TRBV7-6
J: TRBJ2-5
CDR3: CASSPRDYRAETQYF

V: TRBV12-3/TRBV12-4
J: TRBJ1-2
CDR3: CASSLLGWAEYGYTF

V: TRBV7-6
J: TRBJ2-4
CDR3: CASSAYSDPGAKNIQYF